Each of the 3 T cell receptor beta chains below was sequenced from the same sample in a study of cytomegalovirus exposure and HLA in healthy donors. Profiling relied on immunoSEQ multiplex PCR, and the TCRdb table lists in-frame clones only, not all of them. Among about 82,000 clones listed, about 92% were seen once. The sample was PBMCs. These receptor sequences come from a man aged 18 to 30 in good health and CMV-seronegative.

This sequence joins TRBV7-9 and TRBJ2-5, with a tentative D call TRBD2 (6 bases). The germline V gene has CDR1 SEHNR and CDR2 FQNEAQ (reference sequence). The CDR3 spans 13 residues. Trimming took off 5 bases at V and 13 bases at J, with 20 bases between the two ends. CDR3 protein: CASSPNLRGWPYF. The CDR3 DNA reads as TGTGCCAGCAGCCCCAACCTCCGGGGGTGGCCGTACTTC. The full variable domain, its missing parts supplied by reference TRBV7-9 and TRBJ2-5, is DTGVSQNPRHKITKRGQNVTFRCDPISEHNRLYWYRQTLGQGPEFLTYFQNEAQLEKSRLLSDRFSAERPKGSFSTLEIQRTEQGDSAMYLCASSPNLRGWPYFGPGTRLLVL.

This sequence joins TRBV10-3 and TRBJ2-7; 11 nucleotides match TRBD1. From germline, CDR1 is ENHRY and CDR2 SYGVKD. J gave up 0 bases and V 10 bases, and 14 bases lay outside the gene matches. The CDR3 has 17 residues. The CDR3 loop reads CATTPGQGERSSYEQYF. CDR3 bases: TGTGCCACGACTCCGGGACAGGGGGAAAGGAGCTCCTACGAGCAGTACTTC.

This chain joins TRBV7-9 and TRBJ1-2, with a tentative D call TRBD1 (5 bases). CDR3 length: 15 residues. The V end was cut by 0 bases, the J end by 6 bases, with 14 bases between. Germline loops: CDR1 SEHNR, CDR2 FQNEAQ (reference sequence). CDR3 residues: CASSLASQGENGYTF. The DNA for the CDR3 is TGTGCCAGCAGCTTAGCTTCCCAGGGCGAGAATGGCTACACCTTC.